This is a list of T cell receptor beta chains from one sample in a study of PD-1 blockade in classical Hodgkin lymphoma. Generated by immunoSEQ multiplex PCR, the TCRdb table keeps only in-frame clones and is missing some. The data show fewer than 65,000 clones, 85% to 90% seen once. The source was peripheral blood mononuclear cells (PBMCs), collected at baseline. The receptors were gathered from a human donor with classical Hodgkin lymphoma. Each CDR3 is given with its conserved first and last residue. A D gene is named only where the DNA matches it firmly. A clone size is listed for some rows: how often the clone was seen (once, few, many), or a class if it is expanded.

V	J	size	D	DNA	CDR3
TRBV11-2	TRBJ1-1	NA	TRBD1	TGTGCCAGCAGCCCGGGACAGGGGATACGAGCTTTCTTT	CASSPGQGIRAFF
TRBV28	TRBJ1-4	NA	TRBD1	TGTGCCAGCTTGGACAGGGCCACTGAAAAACTGTTTTTT	CASLDRATEKLFF
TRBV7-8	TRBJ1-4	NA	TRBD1	TGTGCCAGCAGCGGTAACGGACAGGTGGGAACCCGCTCAACTAATGAAAAACTGTTTTTT	CASSGNGQVGTRSTNEKLFF
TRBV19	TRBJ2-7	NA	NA	TGTGCCAGTAGTACCCTTGAGTCCTACGAGCAGTACTTC	CASSTLESYEQYF
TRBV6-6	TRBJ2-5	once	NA	TGTGCCAGCAACCTCCGGGACGGAACCGATAGGTTGTGGTACTTC	CASNLRDGTDRLWYF
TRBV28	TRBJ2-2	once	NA	TGTGCCAGCAGTTTATGGGACGGCGGGGAGCTGTTTTTT	CASSLWDGGELFF
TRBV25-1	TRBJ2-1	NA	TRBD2	TGTGCCAGCCTCCCTAGCGGGGGAAACAATGAGCAGTTCTTC	CASLPSGGNNEQFF
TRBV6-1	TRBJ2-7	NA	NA	TGTGCCAGCAGTGTTAGACCGCAAACGGGCTACGAGCAGTACTTC	CASSVRPQTGYEQYF
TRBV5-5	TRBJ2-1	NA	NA	TGTGCCAGCAGCTGGGGGAATGAGCAGTTCTTC	CASSWGNEQFF
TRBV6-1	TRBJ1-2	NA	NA	TGTGCCAGCAGTGAATGGGGTCCGCAGACCTTCGGCTACACCTTC	CASSEWGPQTFGYTF
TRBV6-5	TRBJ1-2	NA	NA	TGTGCCAGCAGTCCCTCCTGGAAGTCTAACTATGGCTACACCTTC	CASSPSWKSNYGYTF
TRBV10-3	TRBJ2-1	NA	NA	TGTGCCATCAGAACCGGACAGCGAAGTTACAATGAGCAGTTCTTC	CAIRTGQRSYNEQFF
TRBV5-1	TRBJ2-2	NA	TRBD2	TGCGCCAGCAGCTCCGGGACTAGGGGCACCGGGGAGCTGTTTTTT	CASSSGTRGTGELFF
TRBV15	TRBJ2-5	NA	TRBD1	TGTGCCACCAGCAGAGAGCGGACAGGGTGGGAGACCCAGTACTTC	CATSRERTGWETQYF
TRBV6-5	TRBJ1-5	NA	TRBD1	TGTGCCAGCAGTCGGACAGGGACGGATCAGCCCCAGCATTTT	CASSRTGTDQPQHF
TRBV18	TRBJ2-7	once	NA	TGTGCCAGCTCAACCCTTACAGAGTACGAGCAGTACTTC	CASSTLTEYEQYF
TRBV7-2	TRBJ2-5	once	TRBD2	TGTGCCAGCAGCCAGCGGGGGGGCCTGGAGACCCAGTACTTC	CASSQRGGLETQYF